A selection of T cell receptor beta chains follows, all from one sample in a study of identical twins. Via MiXCR, TCRdb re-called the 5' RACE reads, giving one row per CDR3 protein. The data show 250,000 to 350,000 distinct CDR3 sequences, 8.5% to 9.5% seen once. The data were also submitted as part of a second study, on yellow fever vaccine responses in identical twins.

The sample comprised CD8+ T cells sorted from blood. The receptors originated from a woman aged 18-29 years in good health. Each CDR3 is given with its conserved first and last residue. A D gene is named only where the DNA matches it firmly. A clone size is listed for some rows: how often the clone was seen (once, few, many), or a class if it is expanded.

D gene: NA
clone size: many
J gene: TRBJ2-2
V gene: TRBV7-9
CDR3 DNA: TGTGCCAGCAGCGACCCAACAGCGGACACCGGGGAGCTGTTTTTT
CDR3 protein: CASSDPTADTGELFF

D gene: NA
clone size: few
J gene: TRBJ2-2
V gene: TRBV4-2
CDR3 DNA: TGTGCCAGCAGCCAAGATTCCCCGCCGGGAGCAGTAGTCGGGGAGCTGTTTTTT
CDR3 protein: CASSQDSPPGAVVGELFF

D gene: NA
clone size: few
J gene: TRBJ2-5
V gene: TRBV6-5
CDR3 DNA: TGTGCCAGCAGTTACTCCCAAGAGACCCAGTACTTC
CDR3 protein: CASSYSQETQYF

D gene: NA
clone size: few
J gene: TRBJ2-7
V gene: TRBV5-1
CDR3 DNA: TGCGCCAGCGGGCTCAGAGACAGCTCCTACGAGCAGTACTTC
CDR3 protein: CASGLRDSSYEQYF

D gene: TRBD1
clone size: many
J gene: TRBJ1-1
V gene: TRBV29-1
CDR3 DNA: TGCAGCGTTGTCGGGACAGCTTTTGAAGCTTTCTTT
CDR3 protein: CSVVGTAFEAFF

D gene: NA
clone size: few
J gene: TRBJ2-4
V gene: TRBV6-2/TRBV6-3
CDR3 DNA: TGTGCCAGCAGTTACTCGGTTGACATTCAGTACTTC
CDR3 protein: CASSYSVDIQYF

D gene: NA
clone size: many
J gene: TRBJ2-2
V gene: TRBV12-3/TRBV12-4
CDR3 DNA: TGTGCCAGCACACTGACCGGGGAGCTGTTTTTT
CDR3 protein: CASTLTGELFF

D gene: NA
clone size: many
J gene: TRBJ2-3
V gene: TRBV7-9
CDR3 DNA: TGTGCCAGCAGCTCAGATCTTTTTGGGAACACAGATACGCAGTATTTT
CDR3 protein: CASSSDLFGNTDTQYF

D gene: TRBD2
clone size: NA
J gene: TRBJ2-1
V gene: TRBV6-2/TRBV6-3
CDR3 DNA: TGTGCCAGCAGTTACTCGGGACTAGCGAGCAATGAGCAGTTCTTC
CDR3 protein: CASSYSGLASNEQFF

D gene: NA
clone size: few
J gene: TRBJ2-5
V gene: TRBV6-2/TRBV6-3
CDR3 DNA: TGTGCCAGCAGTTACTCGATGGGCAGGGAAGGAGAGACCCAGTACTTC
CDR3 protein: CASSYSMGREGETQYF

D gene: NA
clone size: many
J gene: TRBJ2-1
V gene: TRBV28
CDR3 DNA: TGTGCCAGCAGTTTACAAGCAGGGGTTCTAGTTAATGAGCAGTTCTTC
CDR3 protein: CASSLQAGVLVNEQFF

D gene: TRBD2
clone size: many
J gene: TRBJ2-7
V gene: TRBV11-2
CDR3 DNA: TGTGCCAGCAGCACTTGGACTAGCGGGCCCTCCTACGAGCAGTACTTC
CDR3 protein: CASSTWTSGPSYEQYF

D gene: NA
clone size: many
J gene: TRBJ2-3
V gene: TRBV5-5
CDR3 DNA: TGTGCCAGCAGCGCGGTGAGGGTCAGCACAGATACGCAGTATTTT
CDR3 protein: CASSAVRVSTDTQYF

D gene: TRBD2
clone size: many
J gene: TRBJ2-1
V gene: TRBV7-9
CDR3 DNA: TGTGCCAGCAGCTTAGGCGGGGGGTTTTACAATGAGCAGTTCTTC
CDR3 protein: CASSLGGGFYNEQFF

D gene: NA
clone size: few
J gene: TRBJ2-7
V gene: TRBV20-1
CDR3 DNA: TGCAGTGCTAGAGAAACCCAACAGAGGAACCCACCCTTC
CDR3 protein: CSARETQQRNPPF

D gene: NA
clone size: NA
J gene: TRBJ2-5
V gene: TRBV4-1
CDR3 DNA: TGCGCCAGCAGCCAAGTTCACCCCGGGGCCGAGACCCAGTACTTC
CDR3 protein: CASSQVHPGAETQYF

D gene: NA
clone size: few
J gene: TRBJ2-1
V gene: TRBV5-1
CDR3 DNA: TGCGCCAGCAGCCCCTCCCTCCTCGACAATGAGCAGTTCTTC
CDR3 protein: CASSPSLLDNEQFF

D gene: NA
clone size: NA
J gene: TRBJ2-3
V gene: TRBV27
CDR3 DNA: TGTGCCAGCAGTTCCAGTGCCACGTTCGGCACAGATACGCAGTATTTT
CDR3 protein: CASSSSATFGTDTQYF

D gene: TRBD1
clone size: few
J gene: TRBJ2-1
V gene: TRBV7-9
CDR3 DNA: TGTGCCAGCAGCAGGGGACAGGGGGATGAGCAGTTCTTC
CDR3 protein: CASSRGQGDEQFF

D gene: NA
clone size: NA
J gene: TRBJ2-6
V gene: TRBV16
CDR3 DNA: TGTGCCAGCAGCCAGACGCCCGGCGGGGCCAACGTCCTGACTTTC
CDR3 protein: CASSQTPGGANVLTF

D gene: NA
clone size: once
J gene: TRBJ2-3
V gene: TRBV11-2
CDR3 DNA: TGTGCCAGCAGCTTAGTTGCGGACACTCGTACGCAGTATTTT
CDR3 protein: CASSLVADTRTQYF

D gene: NA
clone size: many
J gene: TRBJ2-7
V gene: TRBV12-3/TRBV12-4
CDR3 DNA: TGTGCCAGCAGTTTGAGTGGGGACCTCTCCTACGAGCAGTACTTC
CDR3 protein: CASSLSGDLSYEQYF

D gene: TRBD2
clone size: many
J gene: TRBJ2-1
V gene: TRBV7-2
CDR3 DNA: TGTGCCAGCAGCCCGAGAGTCGGGAGGGCTCACAATGAGCAGTTCTTC
CDR3 protein: CASSPRVGRAHNEQFF

D gene: TRBD2
clone size: NA
J gene: TRBJ2-3
V gene: TRBV7-2
CDR3 DNA: TGTGCCAGCAGCCTAGCGGGGGTGGACACAGATACGCAGTATTTT
CDR3 protein: CASSLAGVDTDTQYF

D gene: NA
clone size: many
J gene: TRBJ2-7
V gene: TRBV5-1
CDR3 DNA: TGCGCCAGCAGCTTGGTTGACCCCGGGGGCGAGCAGTACTTC
CDR3 protein: CASSLVDPGGEQYF

D gene: TRBD1
clone size: NA
J gene: TRBJ2-7
V gene: TRBV10-3
CDR3 DNA: TGTGCCATCAGTGGGGGGACAGGGTTCTACGAGCAGTACTTC
CDR3 protein: CAISGGTGFYEQYF

D gene: TRBD1
clone size: NA
J gene: TRBJ2-7
V gene: TRBV7-9
CDR3 DNA: TGTGCCAGCAGCCCAAGACAGGGCCCCACCTACGAGCAGTACTTC
CDR3 protein: CASSPRQGPTYEQYF

D gene: TRBD2
clone size: few
J gene: TRBJ2-1
V gene: TRBV4-3
CDR3 DNA: TGCGCCAGCAGCCAAGATAGGGGACTAGGTCGTGAGCAGTTCTTC
CDR3 protein: CASSQDRGLGREQFF

D gene: NA
clone size: many
J gene: TRBJ2-1
V gene: TRBV9
CDR3 DNA: TGTGCCAGCAGCGACGATTGGGGTGCCTACAATGAGCAGTTCTTC
CDR3 protein: CASSDDWGAYNEQFF

D gene: TRBD2
clone size: few
J gene: TRBJ2-5
V gene: TRBV9
CDR3 DNA: TGTGCCAGCAGCGACAGCGGGGGGCAAAAAGAGACCCAGTACTTC
CDR3 protein: CASSDSGGQKETQYF

D gene: TRBD2
clone size: once
J gene: TRBJ2-7
V gene: TRBV28
CDR3 DNA: TGTGCCAGCAGCCCCGGGAGGGGAGGGAGGGTCTACGAGCAGTACTTC
CDR3 protein: CASSPGRGGRVYEQYF

D gene: NA
clone size: few
J gene: TRBJ2-7
V gene: TRBV20-1
CDR3 DNA: TGCAGTGCTAGCCTCGAGGATATCCCCTACGAGCAGTACTTC
CDR3 protein: CSASLEDIPYEQYF

D gene: NA
clone size: few
J gene: TRBJ2-4
V gene: TRBV7-2
CDR3 DNA: TGTGCCAGCAGCTTGGGGGTTGACATTCAGTACTTC
CDR3 protein: CASSLGVDIQYF

D gene: NA
clone size: many
J gene: TRBJ2-7
V gene: TRBV12-3/TRBV12-4
CDR3 DNA: TGTGCCAGCAGTAGGACCTCCTACGAGCAGTACTTC
CDR3 protein: CASSRTSYEQYF

D gene: NA
clone size: NA
J gene: TRBJ2-6
V gene: TRBV4-3
CDR3 DNA: TGCGCCAGCAGCCAAGTGGCAAACTCTGGGGCCAACGTCCTGACTTTC
CDR3 protein: CASSQVANSGANVLTF

D gene: TRBD1
clone size: NA
J gene: TRBJ2-7
V gene: TRBV20-1
CDR3 DNA: TGCAGACCTAACAAACCTCCCGGGACAGACGCTGACGAGCAGTACTTC
CDR3 protein: CRPNKPPGTDADEQYF

D gene: TRBD1
clone size: few
J gene: TRBJ1-2
V gene: TRBV18
CDR3 DNA: TGTGCCAGCTCACCGAGTGACAGGGCGAACTATGGCTACACCTTC
CDR3 protein: CASSPSDRANYGYTF

D gene: NA
clone size: few
J gene: TRBJ1-4
V gene: TRBV2
CDR3 DNA: TGTGCCAGCAGTTCGATCCCCGTGGATGAAAAACTGTTTTTT
CDR3 protein: CASSSIPVDEKLFF

D gene: TRBD1
clone size: NA
J gene: TRBJ2-7
V gene: TRBV2
CDR3 DNA: TGTGCCAGCCTGGGACAGGGGAGCTACGAGCAGTACTTC
CDR3 protein: CASLGQGSYEQYF

D gene: TRBD2
clone size: NA
J gene: TRBJ2-7
V gene: TRBV7-9
CDR3 DNA: TGTGCCAGCAGCTCCAGGGGGGGACTAGCGTGGAACTACGAGCAGTACTTC
CDR3 protein: CASSSRGGLAWNYEQYF